The present T cell receptor beta chain was sequenced within a study of identical twins. Study-level findings and limits: Surplus twin overlap in beta out-of-frame sequences was less pronounced.

Each CDR3 protein gets one entry after TCRdb re-called the 5' RACE reads with MiXCR. The table has over 600,000 distinct CDR3 sequences, around 21% seen once; the top ten hold about 4.3%. Note on this clonotype: Its antigen is as yet unknown.

Every sampled donor was Caucasian and healthy. This CDR3 is built from 16 residues. Germline V CDR1 and CDR2: DFQATT, SNEGSKA (reference sequence). V lost 3 bases and J lost 0, with 12 bases in between. This same sample was also part of a study on T cells expressing NK-cell markers. That study adds: Researchers got TCR beta repertoires out of sorted CD3+CD56+NKG2C+, CD3+CD56+NKG2C- and CD3+CD56-NKG2C+ T cells. The authors restricted sorting to alpha-beta TCR T cells with an anti-gamma-delta TCR antibody in several experiments.

Sequencing was carried out using PBMCs. The clonotype comes from a woman between 18 and 29 years old in good health. The rearrangement joins TRBV20-1 to TRBJ2-6; D may be TRBD1 (6 bases). CDR3 loop: CSASPDSYSGANVLTF. In DNA, the CDR3 is TGCAGTGCTAGTCCGGACAGTTACTCTGGGGCCAACGTCCTGACTTTC.